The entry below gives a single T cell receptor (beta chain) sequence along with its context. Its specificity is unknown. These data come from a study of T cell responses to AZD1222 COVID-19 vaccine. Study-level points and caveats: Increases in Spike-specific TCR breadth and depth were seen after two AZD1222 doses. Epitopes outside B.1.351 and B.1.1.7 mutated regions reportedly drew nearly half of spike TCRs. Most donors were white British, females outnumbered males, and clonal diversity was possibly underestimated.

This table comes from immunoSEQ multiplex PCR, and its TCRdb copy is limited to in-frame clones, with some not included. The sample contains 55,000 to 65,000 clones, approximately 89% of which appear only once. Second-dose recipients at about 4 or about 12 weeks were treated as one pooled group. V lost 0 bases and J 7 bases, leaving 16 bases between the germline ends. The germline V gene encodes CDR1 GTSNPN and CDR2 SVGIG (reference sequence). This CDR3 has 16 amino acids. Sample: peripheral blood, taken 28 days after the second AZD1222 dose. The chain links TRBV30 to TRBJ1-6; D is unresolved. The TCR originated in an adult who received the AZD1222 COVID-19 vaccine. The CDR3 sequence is CAWSVPWGGSNSPLHF. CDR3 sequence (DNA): TGTGCCTGGAGTGTACCCTGGGGAGGGAGCAATTCACCCCTCCACTTT. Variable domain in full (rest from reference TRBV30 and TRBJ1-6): SQTIHQWPATLVQPVGSPLSLECTVEGTSNPNLYWYRQAAGRGLQLLFYSVGIGQISSEVPQNLSASRPQDRQFILSSKKLLLSDSGFYLCAWSVPWGGSNSPLHFGNGTRLTVT.